These T cell receptor beta chains were read from a single sample in a study of T-cell reconstitution after alpha-beta-depleted transplantation in children. TCRdb re-called the PCR reads with MiXCR, one entry per CDR3 protein. The data show approximately 70,000 distinct CDR3 sequences, with approximately 4.4% seen just once and 18% held by the top ten. Source: PBMCs, mostly from graft donor cells, taken 180 days after TCRalphabeta/CD19-depleted stem cell transplant. All receptors derive from a boy under two years old who had a stem cell transplant for acute myeloid leukemia, so the T cells may come from the graft donor. CDR3s include the opening cysteine and the closing phenylalanine or tryptophan. A D gene is named only where the DNA matches it firmly. The size entry is marked missing in some rows and otherwise reads once, few, many or a size class.

j_gene	d_gene	v_gene	abundance	CDR3aa	CDR3nt
TRBJ2-1	-	TRBV7-2	many	CASSLWRGGYNEQFF	TGTGCCAGCAGCTTGTGGCGGGGAGGATACAATGAGCAGTTCTTC
TRBJ2-5	-	TRBV20-1	many	CSARFFPSTKFQETQYF	TGCAGTGCTAGATTTTTCCCTTCGACTAAATTCCAAGAGACCCAGTACTTC
TRBJ2-2	-	TRBV6-2/TRBV6-3	many	CASRLGGNTGELFF	TGTGCCAGCAGATTGGGGGGGAACACCGGGGAGCTGTTTTTT
TRBJ1-2	-	TRBV11-3	many	CASSHPINRERIRYGYTF	TGTGCCAGCAGCCATCCCATTAACAGGGAGAGAATCCGCTATGGCTACACCTTC
TRBJ1-2	-	TRBV9	many	CASSVASIGGVNGYTF	TGTGCCAGCAGCGTAGCTTCCATCGGGGGTGTGAATGGCTACACCTTC
TRBJ1-1	-	TRBV6-2/TRBV6-3	many	CASSLNDEAFF	TGTGCCAGCAGTTTGAACGATGAAGCTTTCTTT
TRBJ1-6	TRBD1	TRBV7-2	many	CASSARDRGVRGNSPLHF	TGTGCCAGCAGCGCCCGGGACAGGGGTGTTCGCGGGAATTCACCCCTCCACTTT
TRBJ1-1	-	TRBV6-1	many	CASSEVRVTEAFF	TGTGCCAGCAGTGAAGTTAGAGTCACTGAAGCTTTCTTT
TRBJ1-2	-	TRBV4-3	many	CASSPLGAVPLPERPRSFGYTF	TGCGCCAGCAGCCCCCTTGGCGCAGTCCCTCTCCCTGAGCGGCCCCGCTCCTTTGGCTACACCTTC
TRBJ1-2	TRBD1	TRBV12-3/TRBV12-4	many	CASSPPGQGDYGYTF	TGTGCCAGCAGTCCCCCGGGACAGGGGGACTATGGCTACACCTTC
TRBJ2-3	-	TRBV13	many	CASSSTLTDTQYF	TGTGCCAGCAGCTCAACTCTCACAGATACGCAGTATTTT
TRBJ1-2	-	TRBV6-2/TRBV6-3	many	CASSYLGSNYGYTF	TGTGCCAGCAGTTACCTCGGGTCTAACTATGGCTACACCTTC
TRBJ2-3	-	TRBV5-5	many	CASSFFSWGTDTQYF	TGTGCCAGCAGCTTCTTTAGCTGGGGTACAGATACGCAGTATTTT
TRBJ1-2	-	TRBV5-6	-	CAISPGGGYGYTF	TGTGCCATCAGCCCCGGTGGAGGGTATGGCTACACCTTC
TRBJ1-5	-	TRBV11-2	many	CASSPEGGHGNQPQHF	TGTGCCAGCAGCCCCGAAGGGGGACACGGAAATCAGCCCCAGCATTTT
TRBJ2-4	-	TRBV5-1	many	CASSFSAGQGKNIQYF	TGCGCCAGCAGCTTCTCGGCGGGGCAGGGGAAAAACATTCAGTACTTC
TRBJ2-3	-	TRBV5-1	many	CASSLDRGTDTQYF	TGCGCCAGCAGCTTGGATAGGGGCACAGATACGCAGTATTTT
TRBJ2-3	TRBD1	TRBV7-8	many	CASSRTGRDTQYF	TGTGCCAGCAGCCGGACAGGGCGGGATACGCAGTATTTT